This is a list of T cell receptor beta chains from one sample in a study of cytomegalovirus exposure and HLA in healthy donors. Using immunoSEQ multiplex PCR, the repertoire was profiled, and TCRdb retains in-frame clones only, with some absent. The table lists 99,000 or so clones, roughly 15% of them singletons, with more than 0.65% in the top ten. Sequencing used PBMCs. The receptors derive from a female donor in good health and CMV-seronegative. The CDR3 runs from the conserved cysteine through the conserved F or W. The D gene is left open where the match is weak. Clone size appears in some rows only: once, few, many, or a class for an expanded clone.

J,size,D,V,DNA,CDR3
TRBJ1-5,NA,NA,TRBV21-1,TGTGCCAGCAGCACGGGGGTGGCTCAGCCCCAGCATTTT,CASSTGVAQPQHF
TRBJ2-3,NA,TRBD2,TRBV7-6,TGTGCCAGCAGCTTAGCCCCGGGGAGGGGAACAGATACGCAGTATTTT,CASSLAPGRGTDTQYF
TRBJ2-7,NA,TRBD1,TRBV5-1,TGCGCCAGCAGCTTGTTGGTAGACAGGGGAAGCGAGCAGTACTTC,CASSLLVDRGSEQYF
TRBJ2-7,few,NA,TRBV6-5,TGTGCCAGCAGTGAAGTGGGGGGTCGCTACGAGCAGTACTTC,CASSEVGGRYEQYF
TRBJ2-1,NA,NA,TRBV2,TGTGCCAGCAGTGAGAGGCAGGGAATGTTCTACAATGAGCAGTTCTTC,CASSERQGMFYNEQFF
TRBJ1-5,NA,NA,TRBV6-1,TGTGCCAGCAGTGAAAGCTTTGTGATGTTGGGGGGATTTGGCAATCAGCCCCAGCATTTT,CASSESFVMLGGFGNQPQHF
TRBJ1-1,NA,NA,TRBV29-1,TGCAGCGTTAGCGTGAACACTGAAGCTTTCTTT,CSVSVNTEAFF
TRBJ2-2,NA,TRBD1,TRBV6-5,TGTGCCAGCAGCCTCAGGGGGTGGGACACCGGGGAGCTGTTTTTT,CASSLRGWDTGELFF
TRBJ2-7,few,TRBD1,TRBV15,TGTGCCACCAGCGGCGACAGGGGGCGTTCGGGGGAGCAGTACTTC,CATSGDRGRSGEQYF
TRBJ2-7,NA,TRBD1,TRBV4-1,TGCGCCAGCAGCCACTCCCGGGACAGGGGCGCCGGGGGCCACGAGCAGTACTTC,CASSHSRDRGAGGHEQYF
TRBJ1-2,NA,TRBD1,TRBV7-2,TGTGCCAGCAGCCTCGACAGGGATCGTGGCTACACCTTC,CASSLDRDRGYTF
TRBJ1-2,few,NA,TRBV5-1,TGCGCCAGCAGCTTGGAAGGACATTGGGATGGCTACACCTTC,CASSLEGHWDGYTF
TRBJ2-5,NA,TRBD1,TRBV6-5,TGTGCCAGCAGTTACCGGACAGGGGTTCAAGAGACCCAGTACTTC,CASSYRTGVQETQYF
TRBJ1-5,few,NA,TRBV6-6,TGTGCCAGCGGTGGGCTTAGCAATCAGCCCCAGCATTTT,CASGGLSNQPQHF
TRBJ2-5,few,NA,TRBV7-9,TGTGCCAGCAGCCAGGGCCACCCCGAGACCCAGTACTTC,CASSQGHPETQYF
TRBJ2-3,few,TRBD2,TRBV4-3,TGCGCCAGCAGCATGGGACTAGCGGGGGCCCCGGATACGCAGTATTTT,CASSMGLAGAPDTQYF
TRBJ1-5,NA,NA,TRBV5-1,TGCGCCAGCAGCTTCAGACTCCGGCAGAAGGAACAGCCCCAGCATTTT,CASSFRLRQKEQPQHF
TRBJ1-3,NA,NA,TRBV30,TGTGCCTGGAGTTCTGGGGCTACTCGGACTGGAAACACCATATATTTT,CAWSSGATRTGNTIYF
TRBJ2-7,few,TRBD2,TRBV30,TGTGCCTGGAGTGTAAGGCGGGGGAGCGAGCAGTACTTC,CAWSVRRGSEQYF
TRBJ1-1,NA,NA,TRBV16,TGTGCCAGCAGCACCCAACAGGGAAACACTGAAGCTTTCTTT,CASSTQQGNTEAFF
TRBJ2-5,few,TRBD2,TRBV7-9,TGTGCCAGCAGCTTTTGGACTAGCGGGCGAGAAGAGACCCAGTACTTC,CASSFWTSGREETQYF
TRBJ2-7,NA,TRBD2,TRBV11-3,TGTGCCAGCAGCCTTAGCGGGGGCTCCTACGAGCAGTACTTC,CASSLSGGSYEQYF
TRBJ2-7,NA,TRBD2,TRBV27,TGTGCCAGCAGTTTAGAACTAGCGGGAATCTACGAGCAGTACTTC,CASSLELAGIYEQYF
TRBJ2-7,once,NA,TRBV7-2,TGTGCCAGCAGCTTAGCAGGACAACAGCGTAACTACGAGCAGTACTTC,CASSLAGQQRNYEQYF
TRBJ1-1,NA,TRBD1,TRBV29-1,TGCAGCGTCGTAATGGACAGGCCGAACACTGAAGCTTTCTTT,CSVVMDRPNTEAFF
TRBJ2-7,few,NA,TRBV6-1,TGTGCCAGCGGGAGCGCTCCCCACGAGCAGTACTTC,CASGSAPHEQYF
TRBJ2-1,few,NA,TRBV4-3,TGCGCCAGCAGCTACAGGGAGAATGAGCAGTTCTTC,CASSYRENEQFF
TRBJ1-6,few,NA,TRBV18,TGTGCCAGCTCACCTAGTACCTATAATTCACCCCTCCACTTT,CASSPSTYNSPLHF
TRBJ1-2,few,NA,TRBV18,TGTGCCAGCTCACCGGTACAGCTTTCCTATGGCTACACCTTC,CASSPVQLSYGYTF
TRBJ1-1,NA,TRBD1,TRBV5-1,TGCGCCAGCAGCTTGACAGGGGGCGCTTCAGGCACTGAAGCTTTCTTT,CASSLTGGASGTEAFF
TRBJ2-7,NA,TRBD2,TRBV5-1,TGCGCCAGCAGCTTCCGAGCGGGAGGGGAATACGAGCAGTACTTC,CASSFRAGGEYEQYF
TRBJ1-4,NA,TRBD1,TRBV5-1,TGCGCCAGCACGCTAAACACAGGGGGCAGGGAAAAACTGTTTTTT,CASTLNTGGREKLFF
TRBJ2-3,few,TRBD1,TRBV7-9,TGTGCCAGCAGCGTAGCCCTGACAGGGGGCTACCAAGCAGATACGCAGTATTTT,CASSVALTGGYQADTQYF
TRBJ1-6,few,NA,TRBV4-3,TGCGCCAGCAGCCAAGATGTGAGGCCAAGTTATAATTCACCCCTCCACTTT,CASSQDVRPSYNSPLHF
TRBJ1-1,few,NA,TRBV9,TGTGCCAGCAGCGTAGGATCCCAGACAGACGCGAACACTGAAGCTTTCTTT,CASSVGSQTDANTEAFF
TRBJ2-3,NA,NA,TRBV15,TGTGCCACCAGCAGAGAGCCAGGGTGGACAGATACGCAGTATTTT,CATSREPGWTDTQYF
TRBJ1-6,NA,TRBD1,TRBV30,TGTGCCTGGAGTGTGACAGGGGATTCACCCCTCCACTTT,CAWSVTGDSPLHF
TRBJ1-2,few,NA,TRBV7-9,TGTGCCAGCAGCTTAGGTCAATACCGGGATCTCTATGGCTACACCTTC,CASSLGQYRDLYGYTF
TRBJ1-1,few,TRBD1,TRBV25-1,TGTGCCAGCAGTGCACAGGGGACCACTGAAGCTTTCTTT,CASSAQGTTEAFF
TRBJ2-7,NA,TRBD2,TRBV7-2,TGTGCCAGCAGCTTGGGGCTAGCGGGGGTCGAGCAGTACTTC,CASSLGLAGVEQYF
TRBJ2-1,NA,TRBD2,TRBV9,TGTGCCAGCAGCCCCCAGCGGGAGACCTACAATGAGCAGTTCTTC,CASSPQRETYNEQFF
TRBJ2-1,NA,NA,TRBV9,TGTGCCAGCAGCGGGCCGGGAGTGACTTACAATGAGCAGTTCTTC,CASSGPGVTYNEQFF
TRBJ1-1,NA,NA,TRBV30,TGTGCCTGGAGTGTGGGGGCCGCTGAAGCTTTCTTT,CAWSVGAAEAFF
TRBJ2-6,NA,TRBD2,TRBV19,TGTGCCAGTAGTATTTCCGGGGGGGACTCTGGGGCCAACGTCCTGACTTTC,CASSISGGDSGANVLTF
TRBJ1-5,NA,NA,TRBV6-5,TGTGCCAGCAGGTCGCAGGGTGGTGGCAATCAGCCCCAGCATTTT,CASRSQGGGNQPQHF
TRBJ1-1,few,TRBD1,TRBV10-3,TGTGCCATCAAGCTACAGGGGGGGACTGAAGCTTTCTTT,CAIKLQGGTEAFF
TRBJ2-7,NA,TRBD2,TRBV29-1,TGCAGCGTAATAGCGGGGGGCTCCTACGAGCAGTACTTC,CSVIAGGSYEQYF
TRBJ2-7,few,NA,TRBV5-4,TGTGCCAGCAGCTTGTCCGGTCGGGGTTTATACGAGCAGTACTTC,CASSLSGRGLYEQYF
TRBJ1-5,NA,TRBD1,TRBV5-1,TGCGCCAGCAGCTTTACAGGGGGCAATCAGCCCCAGCATTTT,CASSFTGGNQPQHF
TRBJ1-2,NA,NA,TRBV7-9,TGTGCCAGCAGCTTAGTCAGGGCTAACTATGGCTACACCTTC,CASSLVRANYGYTF
TRBJ1-4,few,NA,TRBV7-9,TGTGCCAGCAGCCGACAGAATGAAAAACTGTTTTTT,CASSRQNEKLFF
TRBJ2-3,NA,TRBD2,TRBV7-2,TGTGCCAGCAGACATCCGACCGGGACTAGCGGGTCAGATACGCAGTATTTT,CASRHPTGTSGSDTQYF
TRBJ2-1,NA,TRBD1,TRBV6-6,TGTGCCAGCAGCTCCCGGGGACAGTCCAATGAGCAGTTCTTC,CASSSRGQSNEQFF
TRBJ2-7,NA,NA,TRBV27,TGTGCCAGCAGTTTTAGTTCCGCCTACGAGCAGTACTTC,CASSFSSAYEQYF